This TCR beta chain originates from a study of tumor-infiltrating lymphocytes in primary liver carcinoma (dated by TCRdb to 2017 to 2019). Describing the broader study: Hepatocellular carcinoma (four) or combined HCC and intrahepatic cholangiocarcinoma (one) was present in the five patients, who were three men and two women aged 30 to 69 years. The tumors of the five patients were staged as T1-T3 N0M0, with maximum diameters ranging from about 4.2 to 10 cm. Each sample produced roughly 3.65 to 8 million productive TCRbeta reads, and read depth showed no significant difference between tissue types. TCRbeta repertoire sequencing, expression microarrays and whole-exome sequencing were combined in the study across five regions of each liver tumor, with adjacent normal tissue and blood also included. A total of about 35 specimens from 5 patients, comprising some 25 tumor regions, 5 adjacent noncancerous liver tissues and 5 peripheral blood samples, were covered by TCRbeta repertoire sequencing. To link TCRbeta repertoire diversity with the local molecular phenotype, the approximately 25 tumor region samples were profiled using Agilent mRNA microarrays. Reproducibility between technical replicate repertoires was high, with correlation coefficients above 0.98 and mean shared-clone rates roughly 0.87. Overall results and qualifications from the work: Consistent with antigen-driven expansion, pairs of tumor regions showed higher repertoire overlap (mean around 35%) than either tumor-adjacent pairs (approximately 17%) or tumor-blood pairs (approximately 14%). A significantly larger repertoire fraction was made up by the top 250 clones in tumors than in blood (p = 0.039). Since the samples were bulk and unsorted, there was no way to compare CD4+ and CD8+ T cell repertoires. Only roughly 7-24% of top clones appeared in all five regions of a tumor, which suggests that tumor-infiltrating T cells are spatially heterogeneous. Because sequencing covered only the TCR beta chain and unpaired alpha chains were not captured, true repertoire diversity is likely underestimated. Only a few patients were included in the study, and the authors note that the findings should be validated in a larger study.

Total RNA and DNA were co-extracted without cell sorting from approximately 20-30 mg of bulk tissue using the AllPrep DNA/RNA mini kit. Between late 2015 and March 2016, roughly 5 patients in China with histopathologically diagnosed primary liver carcinoma had their tumors surgically resected. Patients had chronic HBV infection and were treatment-naive at sampling. Five spatially separated regions were sampled from each tumor: the superior, inferior, left-lateral and right-lateral poles, plus the tumor centre. According to histology, viable tumor cells made up more than 90% of every tumor sample. Each fresh piece of tumor and adjacent tissue was cut in two, with one half stored in RNAlater at -80 degrees C and the other half sent for histology. In the case of this clonotype: What this receptor recognizes is not known. No qualities accompany the bases; no much larger clone lies one base away.

The CDR3 covers 14 residues, taking in both the cysteine and the phenylalanine. Only the CDR3 part of the read is kept: 42 bases, read in frame from the first base. In the germline V gene (reference sequence), CDR1 corresponds to MNHNY and CDR2 to SVGAGI. V sheds 6 bases and J sheds 4 bases, leaving 16 bases between their ends. Using a constant-region primer and ProtoScript II reverse transcriptase, TCRbeta-specific cDNA was reverse-transcribed from 500 to 650 ng total RNA. TCRbeta libraries were built with three nested multiplex PCR rounds, a slightly modified ARM-PCR procedure. Each of the first two PCR rounds ran for around 11 cycles using multiplex TRBV1-TRBV30 forward primers together with a Cbeta reverse primer. Sample barcodes and Illumina adapters were added in a final 25-cycle PCR with Deep VentR polymerase. Before sequencing, amplicons between 200 and 500 bp were purified from gel using a QIAquick gel extraction kit. TCRbeta amplicons were sequenced on an Illumina HiSeq 2500 with 250-bp paired-end reads. The study's own analysis went as follows. Reads were quality-trimmed with Trimmomatic v0.33, and paired reads were merged with FLASH v1.2.11 to recover full CDR3 sequences. V, D and J germline segments were assigned to the rearranged TCRbeta sequences using MiGEC v1.2.1b. Clonotype statistics and Shannon-Wiener diversity indices were computed with VDJtools v1.0.0. To reduce sampling bias, subsequent analyses other than the diversity analysis used only the 250 most abundant clonotypes in each sample. Using fastp trimming at Q25 and MiXCR clonotype assembly, TCRdb reanalyzed the public sequencing data and kept in-frame beta chains. CDR3 protein sequences are deduplicated, and each keeps its most common genes and DNA. The authors' filters were not applied to this entry. Counted in this sample were some 120,000 distinct CDR3 sequences; 64% of them appeared once. In total, the top ten clones hold 8% to 9% of the sample.

This TCR derives from an older woman with primary liver carcinoma and hepatitis B virus infection. The chain was built from TRBV6-6 and TRBJ2-7; a weak D assignment points to TRBD1 (6 bases agree). The specimen sequenced was liver tumor tissue from sampling region 3. The cell subset or site label, read with the paper, signifies: tumor region T3, left-lateral pole. Here the CDR3 is given as CASSEQGTSYEQYF. The nucleotides read TGTGCCAGCAGCGAACAGGGTACGAGTTACGAGCAGTACTTC.